The T cell receptor (beta chain) described here comes from a study of hypomethylating agent response in myelodysplastic syndrome. Study-level background: Patients with neither complete response nor hematologic improvement were classed non-responders. Study-wide results and caveats: Whether shared GLIPH2 clusters recognize novel MDS antigens was not confirmed.

At survey resolution, 400 ng of DNA per sample was split into two 200 ng replicates. Assay used: immunoSEQ multiplex PCR; TCRdb lists only in-frame clones, some missing. Among about 1,600 clones listed, approximately 83% were seen once. The germline V gene has CDR1 KGHSH and CDR2 LQKENI. The CDR3 covers 16 residues. The V gene end was trimmed by 3 bases and the J gene end by 4 bases; junction bases not matched to a gene: 8. Regarding this clone: The target antigen is unknown.

The chain joins TRBV18 to TRBJ2-1, with TRBD2 matching 8 bases. This specimen was bone marrow, taken before or after starting hypomethylating agent treatment for myelodysplastic syndrome (not recorded which). The receptor's source is a human donor with myelodysplastic syndrome. CDR3: CASSPLLADLYNEQFF. The DNA of the CDR3 is TGTGCCAGCTCACCGCTACTAGCGGACCTTTACAATGAGCAGTTCTTC.